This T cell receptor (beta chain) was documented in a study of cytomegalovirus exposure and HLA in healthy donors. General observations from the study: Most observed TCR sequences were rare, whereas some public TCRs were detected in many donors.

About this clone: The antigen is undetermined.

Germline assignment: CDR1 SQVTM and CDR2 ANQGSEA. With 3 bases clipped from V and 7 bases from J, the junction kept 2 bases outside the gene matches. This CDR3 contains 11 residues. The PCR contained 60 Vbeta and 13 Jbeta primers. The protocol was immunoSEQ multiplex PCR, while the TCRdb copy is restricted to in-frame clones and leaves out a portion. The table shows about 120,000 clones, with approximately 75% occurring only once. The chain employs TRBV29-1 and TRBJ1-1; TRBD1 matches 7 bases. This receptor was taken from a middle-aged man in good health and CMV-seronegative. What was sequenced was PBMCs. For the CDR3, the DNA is TGCAGCGTTGATAACAGGGGTGAAGCTTTCTTT. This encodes CSVDNRGEAFF. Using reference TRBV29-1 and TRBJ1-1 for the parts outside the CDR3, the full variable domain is SAVISQKPSRDICQRGTSLTIQCQVDSQVTMMFWYRQQPGQSLTLIATANQGSEATYESGFVIDKFPISRPNLTFSTLTVSNMSPEDSSIYLCSVDNRGEAFFGQGTRLTVV.